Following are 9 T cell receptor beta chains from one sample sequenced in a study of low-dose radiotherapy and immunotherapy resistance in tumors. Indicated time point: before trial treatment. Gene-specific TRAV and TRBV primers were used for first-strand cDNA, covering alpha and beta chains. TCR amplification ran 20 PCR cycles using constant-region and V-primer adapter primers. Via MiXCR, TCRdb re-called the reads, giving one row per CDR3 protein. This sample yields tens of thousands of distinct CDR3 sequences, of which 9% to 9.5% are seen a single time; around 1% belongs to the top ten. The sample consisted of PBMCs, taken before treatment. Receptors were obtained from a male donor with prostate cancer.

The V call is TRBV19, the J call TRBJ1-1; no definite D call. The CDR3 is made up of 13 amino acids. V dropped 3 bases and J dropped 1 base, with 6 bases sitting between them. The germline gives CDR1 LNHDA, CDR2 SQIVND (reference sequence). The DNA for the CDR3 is TGTGCCAGTAGTATCGGGGAGAACACTGAAGCTTTCTTT. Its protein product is CASSIGENTEAFF. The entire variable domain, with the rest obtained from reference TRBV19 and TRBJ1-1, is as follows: DGGITQSPKYLFRKEGQNVTLSCEQNLNHDAMYWYRQDPGQGLRLIYYSQIVNDFQKGDIAEGYSVSREKKESFPLTVTSAQKNPTAFYLCASSIGENTEAFFGQGTRLTVV.

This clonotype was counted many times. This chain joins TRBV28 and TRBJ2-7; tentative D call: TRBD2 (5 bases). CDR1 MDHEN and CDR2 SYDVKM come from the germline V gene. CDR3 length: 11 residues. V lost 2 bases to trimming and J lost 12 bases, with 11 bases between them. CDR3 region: CASSLNERVYF. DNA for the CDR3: TGTGCCAGCAGTTTAAATGAGAGGGTGTACTTC.

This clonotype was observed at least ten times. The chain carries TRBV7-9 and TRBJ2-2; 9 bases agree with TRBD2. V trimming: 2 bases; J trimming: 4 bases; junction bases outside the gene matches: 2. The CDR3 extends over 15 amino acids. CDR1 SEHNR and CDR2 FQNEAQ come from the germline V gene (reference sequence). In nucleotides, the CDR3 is TGTGCCAGCAGCTTACCTAGCGGGGCCACCGGGGAGCTGTTTTTT. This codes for CASSLPSGATGELFF.

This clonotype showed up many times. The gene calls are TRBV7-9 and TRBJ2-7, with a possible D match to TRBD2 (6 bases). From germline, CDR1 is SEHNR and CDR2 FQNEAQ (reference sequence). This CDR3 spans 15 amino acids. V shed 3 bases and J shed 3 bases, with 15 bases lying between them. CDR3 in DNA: TGTGCCAGCAGCTTTGGGCGGGATTTATTCTACGAGCAGTACTTC. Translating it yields CASSFGRDLFYEQYF.

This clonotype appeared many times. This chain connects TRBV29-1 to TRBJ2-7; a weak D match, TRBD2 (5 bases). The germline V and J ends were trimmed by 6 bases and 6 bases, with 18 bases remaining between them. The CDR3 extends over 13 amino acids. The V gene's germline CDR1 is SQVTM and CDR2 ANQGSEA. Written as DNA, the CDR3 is TGCAGCGTGCGGAGGACCGATCGGGGCGAGCAGTACTTC. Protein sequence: CSVRRTDRGEQYF.

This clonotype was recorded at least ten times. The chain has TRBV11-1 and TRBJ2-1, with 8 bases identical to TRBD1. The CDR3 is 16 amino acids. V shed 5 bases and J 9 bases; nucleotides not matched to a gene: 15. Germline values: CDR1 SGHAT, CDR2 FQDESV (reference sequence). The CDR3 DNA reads TGTGCCAGCAGCCTCGGACCGGGGACAGGATACGGTGAGCAGTTCTTC. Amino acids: CASSLGPGTGYGEQFF.

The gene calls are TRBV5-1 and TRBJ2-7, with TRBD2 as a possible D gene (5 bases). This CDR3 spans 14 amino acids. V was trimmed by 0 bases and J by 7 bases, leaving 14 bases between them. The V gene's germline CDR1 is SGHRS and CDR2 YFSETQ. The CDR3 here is CASSLVRVPWEQYF. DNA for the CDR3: TGCGCCAGCAGCTTGGTGAGGGTGCCGTGGGAGCAGTACTTC.

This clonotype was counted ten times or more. The DNA for the CDR3 is TGTGCCATCAGAGAGGGGACAGAAGCTTTCTTT. It translates to CAIREGTEAFF. The gene calls are TRBV10-3 and TRBJ1-1; tentative D call: TRBD1 (6 bases). Germline V gene data show CDR1 as ENHRY and CDR2 as SYGVKD. The CDR3 spans 11 residues. The V end lost 6 bases, the J end lost 8 bases, and 10 bases lay between the germline ends.

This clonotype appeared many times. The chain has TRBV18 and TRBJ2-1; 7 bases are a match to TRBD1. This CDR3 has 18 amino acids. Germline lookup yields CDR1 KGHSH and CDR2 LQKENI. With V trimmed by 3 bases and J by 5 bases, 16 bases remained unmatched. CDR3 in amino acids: CASSPNTGVRLKNNEQFF. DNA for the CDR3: TGTGCCAGCTCACCGAATACAGGGGTTCGGTTAAAGAACAATGAGCAGTTCTTC.